Below are 10 T cell receptor beta chains sequenced from a single sample in a study of cytomegalovirus exposure and HLA in healthy donors. Both 60 Vbeta primers and 13 Jbeta primers went into the PCR. Sequenced by immunoSEQ multiplex PCR; TCRdb stores in-frame clones only, minus some. The data show roughly 120,000 clones, 15% seen once. The sample taken for sequencing was PBMCs. The receptors here all came from a woman between 18 and 29 years old in good health and CMV-seronegative.

The chain links TRBV5-1 to TRBJ2-1; 15 bases are a match to TRBD2. CDR3 length equals 18 residues. Germline V CDR1 and CDR2: SGHRS, YFSETQ. V lost 4 bases and J lost 5; bases outside the gene matches: 10. The CDR3 sequence is CASSTRPGLAGGNNEQFF. The CDR3, as DNA: TGCGCCAGCAGCACCCGTCCGGGACTAGCGGGAGGTAACAATGAGCAGTTCTTC. Drawing the rest from reference TRBV5-1 and TRBJ2-1, the complete variable domain is KAGVTQTPRYLIKTRGQQVTLSCSPISGHRSVSWYQQTPGQGLQFLFEYFSETQRNKGNFPGRFSGRQFSNSRSEMNVSTLELGDSALYLCASSTRPGLAGGNNEQFFGPGTRLTVL.

This clone appeared a few times. The J gene is TRBJ1-2, the V gene TRBV25-1, with a weak D call TRBD1 (6 bases). Per germline, CDR1 MGHDK and CDR2 SYGVNS. This CDR3 has 15 amino acids. Trimming stripped 3 bases from V and 7 bases from J, with 18 bases between. The CDR3 region is CASSDYKGGWSGYTF. As DNA, the CDR3 is TGTGCCAGCAGTGATTATAAGGGGGGGTGGAGTGGCTACACCTTC.

This clone was seen more than once but under ten times. The chain joins TRBV14 to TRBJ1-1; 7 bases are a match to TRBD1. This CDR3 comprises 14 residues. V dropped 1 base and J dropped 4; count of bases not matched to a gene: 3. In germline, CDR1 is SGHDN, CDR2 FVKESK. The CDR3 DNA sequence: TGTGCCAGCAGCCAAGTAGGGGGCCCCACTGAAGCTTTCTTT. Its translation is CASSQVGGPTEAFF.

This clone was found many times. The rearrangement links TRBV11-2 to TRBJ2-1; 7 bases fit TRBD2. V lost 5 bases, J lost 9 bases, and 16 bases stayed unmatched. Looked up from germline, CDR1 is SGHAT and CDR2 is FQNNGV. This CDR3 region has 16 residues. DNA of the CDR3: TGTGCCAGCAGCCGGGCTAGCGGCCACCCGGGGGGTGAGCAGTTCTTC. Protein: CASSRASGHPGGEQFF.

This clone was found a few times. V and J are TRBV7-9 and TRBJ2-7; 7 positions match TRBD1. Germline V lookup: CDR1 SEHNR, CDR2 FQNEAQ (reference sequence). With 4 bases clipped from V and 2 bases from J, the junction kept 5 bases outside the gene matches. The CDR3 is 14 residues long. CDR3 nucleotide sequence: TGTGCCAGCAGCTCCGGGACAGACACCTACGAGCAGTACTTC. Encoded protein: CASSSGTDTYEQYF.

This rearrangement joins TRBV5-1 to TRBJ1-1; no definite D call. Germline assignment: CDR1 SGHRS and CDR2 YFSETQ. The CDR3 is made up of 14 amino acids. Trimming took off 0 bases at V and 5 bases at J, with 11 bases between the two ends. The CDR3 is CASSLAPGRTEAFF. CDR3 nucleotide sequence: TGCGCCAGCAGCTTGGCCCCGGGTAGGACTGAAGCTTTCTTT. Supplemented by reference TRBV5-1 and TRBJ1-1, the full variable domain reads KAGVTQTPRYLIKTRGQQVTLSCSPISGHRSVSWYQQTPGQGLQFLFEYFSETQRNKGNFPGRFSGRQFSNSRSEMNVSTLELGDSALYLCASSLAPGRTEAFFGQGTRLTVV.

This clone has just a few counts. The J gene is TRBJ1-2, the V gene TRBV6-1; 7 bases agree with TRBD1. The length of the CDR3 is 13 residues. From germline, CDR1 is MNHNS and CDR2 SASEGT. V was pared by 7 bases and J by 6 bases, with 8 bases of the junction left unmatched. As DNA, the CDR3 is TGTGCCAGCATGGACAGGTTTCAGGATGGCTACACCTTC. Translating it yields CASMDRFQDGYTF.

The chain employs TRBV29-1 and TRBJ2-7, with D perhaps TRBD2 (5 bases). Germline-derived CDR1 and CDR2 are SQVTM and ANQGSEA. The CDR3 contains 14 residues. Trimming cost V 1 base and J 0 bases, with 10 bases left between them. CDR3 residues: CSVEVTRGSYEQYF. The CDR3 DNA is TGCAGCGTTGAAGTCACTAGAGGCTCCTACGAGCAGTACTTC.

The J gene is TRBJ2-7, the V gene TRBV9; 10 bases line up with TRBD2. The CDR3 is 15 amino acids. CDR1 SGDLS and CDR2 YYNGEE come from the germline V gene. Trimming took 2 bases from V and 5 from J; bases not matched to a gene: 7. The DNA of the CDR3 is TGTGCCAGCAGCGTGAGCGGGAGGGCCGCCGACGAGCAGTACTTC. Its translation is CASSVSGRAADEQYF.

The chain carries TRBV10-3 and TRBJ1-5, with 8 nucleotides matching TRBD1. The J segment lost 4 bases and the V segment lost 5 bases, leaving 7 bases of the junction unmatched. Germline V gene lookup returns CDR1 ENHRY and CDR2 SYGVKD. The CDR3 spans 15 residues. The DNA for the CDR3 is TGTGCCATCAGTACGGACAGGGCAGTAAATCAGCCCCAGCATTTT. Its translation is CAISTDRAVNQPQHF.